The 14 T cell receptor beta chains below all came from one sample that was sequenced in a study of identical twins. TCRdb independently ran MiXCR on the 5' RACE reads; one entry per CDR3 protein. The sample includes 1.5 million to 2 million distinct CDR3 sequences, 25% to 35% of them seen just once. The source material was cord blood. All receptors derive from a newborn girl in good health.

There are a few counts of this clonotype. The rearrangement joins TRBV9 to TRBJ1-5, with 9 positions matching TRBD1. The V gene's germline CDR1 is SGDLS and CDR2 YYNGEE. CDR3 length: 19 residues. The V segment lost 3 bases and the J segment 2 bases; nucleotides outside the gene matches: 15. The CDR3 loop reads CASSATSGTGTCCNQPQHF. CDR3 DNA sequence: TGTGCCAGCAGCGCAACTTCCGGGACAGGGACGTGTTGCAATCAGCCCCAGCATTTT.

The chain has TRBV29-1 and TRBJ2-7; D call uncertain. The germline V gene encodes CDR1 SQVTM and CDR2 ANQGSEA. The CDR3 loop spans 11 amino acids. V was clipped by 7 bases and J by 7 bases, with 14 bases between them. The CDR3 DNA is TGCAGCGCCCTGTGGTTTGGGGAGCAGTACTTC. This sequence encodes CSALWFGEQYF.

The J gene is TRBJ2-1, the V gene TRBV2, with D possibly being TRBD2 (6 bases). This CDR3 is 15 amino acids long. Germline V gene lookup returns CDR1 SNHLY and CDR2 FYNNEI. V was clipped by 6 bases and J by 2 bases, with 14 bases between them. CDR3 nucleotides: TGTGCCAGCAGAGCGGGTGCAGGTGCCTACAATGAGCAGTTCTTC. It codes for CASRAGAGAYNEQFF.

Concerning this clonotype: One end of the junction fails to match germline, which may point to a read error. V gene TRBV28 combines with J gene TRBJ2-5; 9 nucleotides align to TRBD1. The J call is doubtful: the DNA matches TRBJ2-7 better. Germline V gene lookup returns CDR1 MDHEN and CDR2 SYDVKM. CDR3 size: 15 residues. The CDR3 sequence is CACSLGTGWAYEQYF. The CDR3 nucleotides read TGTGCCTGCAGTTTAGGGACAGGGTGGGCCTACGAGCAGTACTTC.

This clonotype was detected only a few times. The DNA for the CDR3 is TGTGCCAGCAGTCCCCGGGACAACACCGGGGAGCTGTTTTTT. Encoded protein: CASSPRDNTGELFF. This rearrangement joins TRBV12-3 or TRBV12-4 to TRBJ2-2; possibly TRBD1 or TRBD2 for D (5 bases each). The CDR3 is 14 amino acids. V shed 5 bases and J shed 2 bases, with 9 bases lying between them.

The chain joins TRBV20-1 to TRBJ2-1; a possible D gene is TRBD1 (5 bases). This CDR3 comprises 13 residues. CDR1 and CDR2 (germline): DFQATT, SNEGSKA (reference sequence). V was clipped by 3 bases and J by 5 bases, with 11 bases between them. The DNA of the CDR3 is TGCAGTGCTAGTGCAGGGTTGGACAATGAGCAGTTCTTC. Amino acid sequence: CSASAGLDNEQFF.

A few counts support this clonotype. The CDR3 reads CSAIQGAMNYEQYF. CDR3 bases: TGCAGTGCTATACAGGGGGCAATGAACTACGAGCAGTACTTC. The V call is TRBV20-1, the J call TRBJ2-7, with TRBD1 matching 9 bases. Trimming took 4 bases from V and 3 from J; bases not matched to a gene: 7. This CDR3 is built from 14 residues. Germline CDR1 reads DFQATT; CDR2 reads SNEGSKA (reference sequence).

The sample holds a few counts of this clonotype. The rearrangement joins TRBV28 to TRBJ1-5; possible D gene TRBD1, 5 bases. Trimming took off 6 bases at V and 0 bases at J, with 9 bases between the two ends. There are 14 residues in the CDR3. The germline V gene encodes CDR1 MDHEN and CDR2 SYDVKM. The CDR3 DNA reads as TGTGCCAGCAGCAGACAGTATAGCAATCAGCCCCAGCATTTT. Protein sequence: CASSRQYSNQPQHF.

The V call is TRBV4-1, the J call TRBJ1-4, with D perhaps matching TRBD1 (5 bases). This CDR3 is built from 17 residues. Germline assignment: CDR1 MGHRA and CDR2 YSYEKL. V gave up 3 bases and J gave up 5 bases, with 19 bases separating them. Here the CDR3 DNA reads TGCGCCAGCAGCCAGCCACTCGCAGGGTCCAGGAATGAAAAACTGTTTTTT. The encoded protein is CASSQPLAGSRNEKLFF.

The chain couples TRBV28 to TRBJ2-7, with D possibly TRBD1 on 5 matching bases. This CDR3 has 14 residues. V dropped 7 bases and J dropped 0 bases, with 13 bases sitting between them. Germline V gene data show CDR1 as MDHEN and CDR2 as SYDVKM. This CDR3 is CASTVAGPSYEQYF. The DNA of the CDR3 is TGTGCCAGCACAGTGGCAGGGCCCTCCTACGAGCAGTACTTC.

The chain links TRBV7-9 to TRBJ2-3; 9 bases map to TRBD1. The CDR3 covers 18 residues. Per germline, CDR1 SEHNR and CDR2 FQNEAQ (reference sequence). J gave up 1 base and V 4 bases, and 12 bases lay outside the gene matches. The CDR3 sequence: CASSSLTGQGLRTDTQYF. The CDR3 nucleotides read TGTGCCAGCAGCTCACTAACGGGACAGGGCCTACGCACAGATACGCAGTATTTT.

This clonotype showed up just a few times. The rearrangement links TRBV7-9 to TRBJ1-6, with 8 nucleotides matching TRBD1. CDR1 and CDR2 from the germline V gene are SEHNR and FQNEAQ (reference sequence). With V trimmed by 7 bases and J by 7 bases, 6 bases remained unmatched. This CDR3 has 14 amino acids. The CDR3 DNA is TGTGCCAGCATTGAAGCAGGGGGCAATTCACCCCTCCACTTT. It translates to CASIEAGGNSPLHF.

This clonotype turned up a few times. This chain uses TRBV5-1 with TRBJ2-7; 9 bases align to TRBD2. The CDR3 is made up of 15 amino acids. Germline V gives CDR1 SGHRS, CDR2 YFSETQ. V shed 0 bases, J shed 6 bases, and the junction held 7 bases outside the gene matches. The DNA of the CDR3 is TGCGCCAGCAGCTTGGGCGGTAGCGGGAGCTCCGAGCAGTACTTC. This translates into CASSLGGSGSSEQYF.

This clonotype has just a few counts. The chain employs TRBV6-5 and TRBJ1-2; D remains unclear. CDR1 is MNHEY and CDR2 is SVGAGI in the germline V gene. With 8 bases removed from V and 3 bases from J, the gap between germline ends came to 16 bases. CDR3 size: 14 residues. CDR3 coding DNA: TGTGCCAGCCAAAACTTAAAGGGCTACTATGGCTACACCTTC. It is translated as CASQNLKGYYGYTF.